This T cell receptor beta chain is from a study of blood T cells in healthy people across ages. In this sample, this clonotype turned up a few times. Primers used in a second PCR of about 7 to 11 cycles were a sample-barcoded 5' primer and a J-beta primer mix. Researchers report that a template-switch adaptor with 12 random nucleotides tagged each cDNA molecule. TCRdb re-called the 5' RACE reads through MiXCR, storing one row per CDR3 protein. The sample includes hundreds of thousands of distinct CDR3 sequences, roughly three fifths seen only once; the top ten take under 30%. The authors isolated at least 6 million PBMCs per sample. No fewer than 6 micrograms of total RNA were isolated from every sample. CDR1 is LGHDT, CDR2 YNNKEL, per germline (reference sequence). CDR3 length: 15 residues. V was clipped by 4 bases and J by 0 bases, with 13 bases between them.

The material sequenced was blood. This clonotype was obtained from a middle-aged man in good health. The V gene is TRBV3-1, the J gene TRBJ2-7; D not resolved. The CDR3 spells CASSPTARSSYEQYF. CDR3 sequence (DNA): TGTGCCAGCAGCCCAACAGCGAGGAGCTCCTACGAGCAGTACTTC.